Presented here are 20 T cell receptor beta chains from one specimen sequenced in a study of Graves' ophthalmopathy and Graves' hyperthyroidism. Amplified TCR beta CDR3 regions were obtained using RNA transcripts as template. An opening RT-PCR round employed HTBI primers and preceded a second-round multiplex PCR. TCRdb re-analysed the multiplex PCR reads in MiXCR, keeping a single row per CDR3 protein. The sample has 450,000 to 600,000 distinct CDR3 sequences, approximately 37% seen once; the top ten hold about 4.1%. Material: peripheral blood or thyroid tissue (not recorded which). The receptors were sampled from an adult man with Graves' hyperthyroidism.

About this clonotype: A read error may explain this, as a much larger clone is one base away. This chain links TRBV10-3 with TRBJ2-2; a possible D gene is TRBD2 (5 bases). CDR3 length: 11 residues. CDR1 ENHRY and CDR2 SYGVKD come from the germline V gene. CDR3 sequence reads: CAIERAGELLF. The CDR3 coding sequence is TGTGCCATCGAGAGAGCCGGGGAGCTGCTTTTT.

The chain carries TRBV7-9 and TRBJ1-4, with TRBD1 matching 7 bases. With 5 bases clipped from V and 8 bases from J, the junction kept 17 bases outside the gene matches. Germline V gives CDR1 SEHNR, CDR2 FQNEAQ (reference sequence). The CDR3 length is 17 residues. The CDR3 region is CASSPRGTVSLEEKLFF. As DNA, the CDR3 is TGTGCCAGCAGCCCCCGGGGGACAGTGTCTTTGGAGGAAAAACTGTTTTTT.

This clonotype was found many times. The CDR3 sequence: CASSERSGQPQHF. DNA of the CDR3: TGTGCCAGCAGCGAACGTTCCGGTCAGCCCCAGCATTTT. The V gene is TRBV9, the J gene TRBJ1-5; D is undetermined. The length of the CDR3 is 13 residues. The V and J ends lost 3 bases and 6 bases respectively, with 10 bases between them. Germline V CDR1 and CDR2: SGDLS, YYNGEE.

This chain links TRBV7-3 with TRBJ2-3; 8 bases fit TRBD1. The CDR3 runs 14 residues. Germline trimming cut 7 bases from V and 7 bases from J; bases unmatched to any gene: 10. Germline CDR1 SGHTA, CDR2 FQGTGA. The CDR3 nucleotides read TGTGCCAGCAAATACGGGACAGGTTCTAATACGCAGTATTTT. Its translation: CASKYGTGSNTQYF.

This clonotype has ten or more counts. The chain combines TRBV12-3 or TRBV12-4 with TRBJ1-1, with 9 positions matching TRBD1. With V trimmed by 5 bases and J by 2 bases, 9 bases remained unmatched. The CDR3 totals 16 residues. In DNA, the CDR3 is TGTGCCAGCAGTGTCAGTACAGGGGGCGCAAACACTGAAGCTTTCTTT. It is translated as CASSVSTGGANTEAFF.

With regard to this clonotype: At one end, the junction sequence differs from germline, possibly due to a read error. This chain links TRBV5-1 with TRBJ1-5; D is undetermined. This CDR3 comprises 16 residues. Germline CDR1 reads SGHRS; CDR2 reads YFSETQ. The chain's CDR3 is CASGLDPMGLGQPQHF. DNA of the CDR3: TGCGCCAGCGGCTTGGACCCCATGGGGTTAGGTCAGCCCCAGCATTTT.

This clonotype showed up just a few times. The chain employs TRBV14 and TRBJ2-2; no firm D call. CDR3 size: 16 residues. V dropped 1 base and J dropped 0 bases, with 9 bases sitting between them. Germline V CDR1 and CDR2: SGHDN, FVKESK. The CDR3 nucleotides read TGTGCCAGCAGCCAAGGCGCCCCCTCGAACACCGGGGAGCTGTTTTTT. This translates into CASSQGAPSNTGELFF.

The gene calls are TRBV27 and TRBJ1-6, with 7 positions matching TRBD1. With V trimmed by 4 bases and J by 9 bases, 9 bases remained unmatched. The CDR3 consists of 15 residues. CDR1 MNHEY and CDR2 SMNVEV come from the germline V gene (reference sequence). The CDR3 DNA sequence: TGTGCCAGCAGTTGGGGACAGAAAGCTGGTTCACCCCTCCACTTT. Translated: CASSWGQKAGSPLHF.

To note about this clonotype: At one of its ends the junction is not consistent with the germline gene, which may arise from a read error. CDR3 amino acids: CASSFPGQGEAF. In DNA form, the CDR3 reads TGTGCCAGCAGCTTCCCGGGACAGGGTGAAGCTTTC. The rearrangement links TRBV7-9 to TRBJ2-6, with 9 bases lining up with TRBD1. Germline lookup yields CDR1 SEHNR and CDR2 FQNEAQ (reference sequence). CDR3 size: 12 residues.

This clonotype was detected many times. The CDR3 sequence is CAVEGLADYEQYF. Here the CDR3 DNA reads TGTGCCGTTGAAGGGCTAGCGGACTACGAGCAGTACTTC. The chain recombines TRBV6-5 with TRBJ2-7; 7 bases line up with TRBD2. This CDR3 spans 13 amino acids. Unmatched junction bases numbered 10, after V lost 11 bases and J lost 3 bases. Germline-derived CDR1 and CDR2 are MNHEY and SVGAGI.

This clonotype showed up many times. The chain carries TRBV12-3 or TRBV12-4 and TRBJ1-2, with no clear D. There are 12 residues in the CDR3. Deletions cut 3 bases from V and 3 bases from J, with 5 bases between. CDR3 residues: CASSFSYYGYTF. For the CDR3, the DNA is TGTGCCAGCAGTTTTTCGTACTATGGCTACACCTTC.

The chain uses TRBV29-1 and TRBJ2-7; 7 positions match TRBD1. Germline CDR1 SQVTM, CDR2 ANQGSEA. The V segment lost 5 bases and the J segment 3 bases; nucleotides outside the gene matches: 7. The CDR3 has 13 amino acids. CDR3 sequence: CSVRQGVIYEQYF. The CDR3 DNA is TGCAGCGTTAGACAGGGAGTCATCTACGAGCAGTACTTC.

This clonotype was recorded at least ten times. The rearrangement uses TRBV7-8 and TRBJ2-7; D is perhaps TRBD2 (5 bases). With 2 bases removed from V and 4 bases from J, the gap between germline ends came to 12 bases. CDR3 length equals 14 residues. From germline, CDR1 is SGHVS and CDR2 FQNEAQ. CDR3 coding DNA: TGTGCCAGCAGCTTACTTTCGGGGATATACGAGCAGTACTTC. It encodes CASSLLSGIYEQYF.

This rearrangement joins TRBV10-3 to TRBJ2-6, with TRBD1 matching 9 bases. The CDR3 spans 19 residues. Germline loops: CDR1 ENHRY, CDR2 SYGVKD. Unmatched junction bases numbered 18, after V lost 10 bases and J lost 2 bases. The CDR3 is CASSHNPGQGLTGANVLTF. In DNA form, the CDR3 reads TGTGCCAGCAGCCATAACCCGGGACAGGGACTCACTGGGGCCAACGTCCTGACTTTC.

The chain uses TRBV4-1 and TRBJ2-7; possibly TRBD1 or TRBD2 for D (5 bases each). This CDR3 comprises 13 residues. Trimming cost V 0 bases and J 9 bases, with 12 bases left between them. The germline V gene encodes CDR1 MGHRA and CDR2 YSYEKL. For the CDR3, the DNA is TGCGCCAGCAGCCAAGAGGGGGTGGGGACGCAGTACTTC. Protein sequence: CASSQEGVGTQYF.

V usage is TRBV11-2 and J usage is TRBJ2-7; D possibly matches TRBD1 or TRBD2 (6 bases each). With 5 bases removed from V and 12 bases from J, the gap between germline ends came to 23 bases. Germline lookup yields CDR1 SGHAT and CDR2 FQNNGV. The CDR3 is made up of 14 amino acids. CDR3 in DNA: TGTGCCAGCAGCATCCGGGGGCTAGTAGAAGGCCTGTACTTC. Its translation is CASSIRGLVEGLYF.

The table lists this clonotype with many counts. The rearrangement links TRBV19 to TRBJ1-1; tentative D call: TRBD1 (5 bases). V lost 3 bases and J lost 4, with 12 bases in between. This CDR3 comprises 14 residues. From germline, CDR1 is LNHDA and CDR2 SQIVND (reference sequence). The CDR3 loop is CASSMGVWSTEAFF. Here the CDR3 DNA reads TGTGCCAGTAGTATGGGGGTATGGAGCACTGAAGCTTTCTTT. The full variable domain, rest sourced from reference TRBV19 and TRBJ1-1, is DGGITQSPKYLFRKEGQNVTLSCEQNLNHDAMYWYRQDPGQGLRLIYYSQIVNDFQKGDIAEGYSVSREKKESFPLTVTSAQKNPTAFYLCASSMGVWSTEAFFGQGTRLTVV.

This chain links TRBV7-2 with TRBJ2-5; 11 nucleotides align to TRBD1. With 3 bases clipped from V and 4 bases from J, the junction kept 4 bases outside the gene matches. This CDR3 has 15 amino acids. Germline assignment: CDR1 SGHTA and CDR2 FQGNSA. The CDR3 is CASSFRTGGGETQYF. The CDR3 nucleotides are TGTGCCAGCAGCTTCCGGACAGGGGGCGGAGAGACCCAGTACTTC.

This clonotype has at least ten counts. The genes are TRBV15 and TRBJ1-3, with D perhaps matching TRBD1 (5 bases). The germline CDR1 and CDR2 sequences are LNHNV and YYDKDF (reference sequence). The V end was cut by 1 base, the J end by 2 bases, with 6 bases between. CDR3 length: 14 residues. The CDR3 region is CATSRGGAGNTIYF. CDR3 sequence (DNA): TGTGCCACCAGCAGAGGAGGGGCTGGAAACACCATATATTTT.

CDR3 sequence: CASSQWETGKGNSPLHF. The DNA of the CDR3 is TGTGCCAGCAGCCAATGGGAGACAGGGAAAGGCAATTCACCCCTCCACTTT. This chain uses TRBV6-5 with TRBJ1-6, with 7 bases identical to TRBD1. From germline, CDR1 is MNHEY and CDR2 SVGAGI. The V and J ends lost 6 bases and 7 bases, in that order; junction bases with no gene match: 15. The CDR3 has 17 amino acids.